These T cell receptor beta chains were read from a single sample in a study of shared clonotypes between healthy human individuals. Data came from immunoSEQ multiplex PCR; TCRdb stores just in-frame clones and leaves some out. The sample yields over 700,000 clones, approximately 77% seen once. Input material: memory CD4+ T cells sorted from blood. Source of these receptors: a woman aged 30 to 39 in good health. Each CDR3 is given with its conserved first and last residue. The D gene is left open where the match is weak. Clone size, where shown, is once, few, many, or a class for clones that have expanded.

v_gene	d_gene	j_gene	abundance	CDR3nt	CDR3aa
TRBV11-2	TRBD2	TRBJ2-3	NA	TGTGCCAGCAGCTTAGATTATGGGACTAGCGGGACAGATACGCAGTATTTT	CASSLDYGTSGTDTQYF
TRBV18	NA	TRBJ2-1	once	TGTGCCAGCTCACCAGAGGTCGCCTACAATGAGCAGTTCTTC	CASSPEVAYNEQFF
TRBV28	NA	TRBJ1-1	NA	TGTGCCAGCAGCCCTGCCACCGCGCGGGCCACTGAAGCTTTCTTT	CASSPATARATEAFF
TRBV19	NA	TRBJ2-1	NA	TGTGCCAGTAGTTCTCGGACTTTTCCCAATGAGCAGTTCTTC	CASSSRTFPNEQFF
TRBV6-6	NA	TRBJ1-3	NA	TGTGCCAGCATCTCCGGGGGGGCGCGTGGAAACACCATATATTTT	CASISGGARGNTIYF
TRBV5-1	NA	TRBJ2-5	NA	TGCGCCAGCAGCTTGGGGACTCCGGACAGTCAAGAGACCCAGTACTTC	CASSLGTPDSQETQYF
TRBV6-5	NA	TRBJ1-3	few	TGTGCCAGCAGCTCGACAGGCACTGGAAACACCATATATTTT	CASSSTGTGNTIYF
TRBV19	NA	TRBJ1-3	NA	TGTGCCAGTAGTATTTCATCCGCAGGGTCTGGAAACACCATATATTTT	CASSISSAGSGNTIYF
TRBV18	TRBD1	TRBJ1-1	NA	TGTGCCAGCTCACCCCGACAGGGCTACGTTAACACTGAAGCTTTCTTT	CASSPRQGYVNTEAFF
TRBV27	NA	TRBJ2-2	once	TGTGCCAGCAAGAGCACCGGGGAGCTGTTTTTT	CASKSTGELFF
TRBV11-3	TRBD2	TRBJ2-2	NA	TGTGCCAGCAGCTTAGTTACGGGAGGGTACACCGGGGAGCTGTTTTTT	CASSLVTGGYTGELFF
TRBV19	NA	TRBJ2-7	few	TGTGCCAGTAGTATAGGGGCAGGGAAGCCTCCCTACGAGCAGTACTTC	CASSIGAGKPPYEQYF
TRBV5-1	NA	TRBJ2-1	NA	TGCGCCAGCAGCTTATCCACATCCTCCTACAATGAGCAGTTCTTC	CASSLSTSSYNEQFF
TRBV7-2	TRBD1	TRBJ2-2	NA	TGTGCCAGTAAAGCACAGGGGTTGAGCACCGGGGAGCTGTTTTTT	CASKAQGLSTGELFF
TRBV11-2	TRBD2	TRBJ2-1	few	TGTGCCAGCAGCTTACCCTGGCAGCTAGCGGGAATGAGGAGGAATGAGCAGTTCTTC	CASSLPWQLAGMRRNEQFF
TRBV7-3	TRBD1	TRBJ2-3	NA	TGTGCCAGCAGTTCCGGACAGGGGGGCACAGATACGCAGTATTTT	CASSSGQGGTDTQYF
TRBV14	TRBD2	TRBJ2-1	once	TGTGCCAGCAGCCCTATACTAGCGGGGAACAATGAGCAGTTCTTC	CASSPILAGNNEQFF
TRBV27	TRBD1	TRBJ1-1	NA	TGTGCCAGCAGTTCCCCCAGGGGGCGAGGAACTGAAGCTTTCTTT	CASSSPRGRGTEAFF
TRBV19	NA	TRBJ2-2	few	TGTGCCAGTAGTATACCAAGGACAGTTTCGCCCACCGGGGAGCTGTTTTTT	CASSIPRTVSPTGELFF
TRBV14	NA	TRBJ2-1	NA	TGTGCCAGCTCCCCCACTCGATATAGTTCCAATGAGCAGTTCTTC	CASSPTRYSSNEQFF
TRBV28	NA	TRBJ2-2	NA	TGTGCCAGCAAACAAAGGGGGTCCGGGGAGCTGTTTTTT	CASKQRGSGELFF
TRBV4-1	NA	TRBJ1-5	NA	TGCGCCAGCAGCCTACCGGACACTAATCAGCCCCAGCATTTT	CASSLPDTNQPQHF
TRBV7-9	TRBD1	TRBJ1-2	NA	TGTGCCAGCAGCCCAGGGGGCAGGGAGGGCTACACCTTC	CASSPGGREGYTF